This T cell receptor (beta chain) was profiled in a study of cytomegalovirus exposure and HLA in healthy donors. General study findings and limits: The likely explanation for a cluster of highly shared sequence variants was sequencing artifact. As a later analysis showed, a missense DCLRE1C variant was linked to trimming of TCR beta V- and J-genes.

A note on this clone: What it recognizes is unknown.

Trimming cost V 0 bases and J 5 bases; bases outside gene matches: 9. The CDR3 totals 16 residues. The germline V gene has CDR1 SGDLS and CDR2 YYNGEE. The primer mix had 60 Vbeta and 13 Jbeta primers. Assay used: immunoSEQ multiplex PCR; TCRdb lists only in-frame clones, some missing. There are over 150,000 clones in the sample; 75% to 85% occur only once, and about 1.4% lies in the top ten. The receptor comes from a girl aged 5 to 17 in good health and CMV-seropositive. The sample comprised PBMCs. The V call is TRBV9, the J call TRBJ2-5; 8 nucleotides align to TRBD1. CDR3 residues: CASSVGPARGLETQYF. For the CDR3, the DNA is TGTGCCAGCAGCGTAGGCCCCGCCAGGGGGCTTGAGACCCAGTACTTC. Full variable domain (missing parts from reference TRBV9 and TRBJ2-5): DSGVTQTPKHLITATGQRVTLRCSPRSGDLSVYWYQQSLDQGLQFLIQYYNGEERAKGNILERFSAQQFPDLHSELNLSSLELGDSALYFCASSVGPARGLETQYFGPGTRLLVL.